These 21 T cell receptor beta chains were sequenced from one sample in a study of kidney transplant recipient with SARS-CoV-2 infection (dated by TCRdb to the early 2020s). The sequencer was an Illumina MiSeq. TCRdb reprocessing: public reads trimmed at Q25 with fastp, clones called with MiXCR, in-frame beta chains kept. Identical CDR3 protein sequences are pooled into one entry, listed with their most common genes and DNA. The sample contains 200,000 to 300,000 distinct CDR3 sequences, under 35% of them found a single time. The top ten clonotypes cover 7% to 8% of the sample. Reading the label with the study, this specimen's time point is: pre-pandemic baseline sample and day 111 after first positive SARS-CoV-2 test. Here the sequenced sample was a blood sample, taken at baseline and on day 111 from a kidney transplant recipient. Every receptor here comes from a male patient between 25 and 39 years old who had COVID-19 and was a kidney transplant recipient. After a transplant, some T cells may be of graft donor origin.

This clonotype was found many times. The chain has TRBV12-1 and TRBJ2-7; TRBD1, as called in the table, went unchecked against the DNA. TRBV12-1 is described as a pseudogene. CDR3 length: 16 residues. The CDR3 nucleotides are TGTGCCAGCAGCTGCGATGACAGGGGGATAGTGTTCGAGCAGTACTTC. Protein sequence: CASSCDDRGIVFEQYF.

This clonotype was recorded once. Compared with germline, one end of the junction differs, possibly owing to a read error. The rearrangement links TRBV6-1 to TRBJ1-2; D gene ambiguous. The CDR3 covers 17 residues. The germline V gene has CDR1 MNHNS and CDR2 SASEGT. The CDR3 is CASSPVKGGRKAYGYIF. CDR3 nucleotide sequence: TGTGCCAGCAGTCCGGTAAAAGGTGGGAGAAAGGCCTATGGCTACATCTTC.

This clonotype was recorded only once. A read error may produce the germline difference seen at one junction end. The J gene is TRBJ2-7, the V gene TRBV6-5, with TRBD2 matching 8 bases. CDR1 and CDR2 (germline): MNHEY, SVGAGI. This CDR3 comprises 14 residues. The CDR3, as DNA: TGTGCCAGCAGTTTCTCGGGGGGGGTCTACGGGCAGTACTTC. Its protein product is CASSFSGGVYGQYF.

On this clonotype: A read error is the likely source, as a far larger clone sits one nucleotide away. CDR3: CASSSRRGTQYF. The CDR3 nucleotides are TGTGCCAGCAGTTCCCGGCGGGGGACCCAGTACTTC. V is TRBV6-8 and J is TRBJ2-5, with D perhaps matching TRBD2 (6 bases). Trimming pared 4 bases from V and 7 bases from J, leaving 10 bases between. CDR3 length equals 12 residues. Germline CDR1 is MNHGY and CDR2 is SAAAGT.

This clonotype has at least ten counts. The limits of the CDR3 on the DNA are not certain, so only TCRdb's listed CDR3 is given. The V call is TRBV7-5, the J call TRBJ1-2. TRBV7-5 is tagged as a pseudogene. The CDR3 extends over 19 residues, inclusive of both ends. CDR3: CISVPEQKCEVGKTYGYTF.

At least ten counts were recorded for this clonotype. The chain is built from TRBV8-2 and TRBJ1-2. TRBV8-2 corresponds to a pseudogene. The CDR3 has 16 amino acids. The CDR3 DNA reads as TGTGGCAGTCATTTGTCTGATAGCCGAAAGACCTATGGCTACACCTTC. Amino acid sequence: CGSHLSDSRKTYGYTF.

Of note for this clonotype: Given a much more abundant clone one base away, this may be a read error. J is TRBJ2-7 and V is TRBV6-1; the D is unclear. Germline loops: CDR1 MNHNS, CDR2 SASEGT. The CDR3 totals 11 residues. Trimming removed 1 base at V and 7 bases at J, with 5 bases between. CDR3 in DNA: TGTGCCAGCAGTGAAGTCGCGGAGCAGTACTTC. Residues: CASSEVAEQYF.

This clonotype has at least ten counts. The chain links TRBV7-2 to TRBJ1-6, with D perhaps matching TRBD1 (6 bases). Trimming cost V 4 bases and J 4 bases, with 14 bases left between them. CDR3 length: 16 amino acids. In germline, CDR1 is SGHTA, CDR2 FQGNSA. The CDR3, as DNA: TGTGCCAGCAGCTCGGGCAGGGGCGGTTATAATTCACCCCTCCACTTT. This encodes CASSSGRGGYNSPLHF. The full variable domain, completed using reference TRBV7-2 and TRBJ1-6, is GAGVSQSPSNKVTEKGKDVELRCDPISGHTALYWYRQSLGQGLEFLIYFQGNSAPDKSGLPSDRFSAERTGGSVSTLTIQRTQQEDSAVYLCASSSGRGGYNSPLHFGNGTRLTVT.

At least ten counts were recorded for this clonotype. The J gene is TRBJ1-6, the V gene TRBV19; no reliable D call. This CDR3 contains 14 residues. The germline gives CDR1 LNHDA, CDR2 SQIVND (reference sequence). The V end was cut by 5 bases, the J end by 7 bases, with 12 bases between. CDR3 nucleotides: TGTGCCAGTAGTTGGGTCCTGGGCAATTCACCCCTCCACTTT. This translates into CASSWVLGNSPLHF.

This clonotype was observed many times. CDR3 amino acids: CASRKETGERGELFF. CDR3 sequence (DNA): TGCGCCAGCAGAAAGGAAACCGGGGAGAGAGGGGAGCTGTTTTTT. The chain employs TRBV5-1 and TRBJ2-2, with TRBD2 as a possible D gene (5 bases). Germline CDR1 SGHRS, CDR2 YFSETQ. The CDR3 contains 15 residues. Trimming cost V 5 bases and J 8 bases, with 19 bases left between them.

A note on this clonotype: A clone one base away is much larger, so this may be a read error. V gene TRBV6-5 combines with J gene TRBJ1-2, with no clear D. Germline V gene data show CDR1 as MNHEY and CDR2 as SVGAGI. This CDR3 has 17 amino acids. V was shortened by 5 bases and J by 4 bases, with 23 bases between the two germline ends. CDR3 amino acids: CASSEPASMRETYGYTF. CDR3 coding DNA: TGTGCCAGCAGTGAGCCAGCCTCTATGCGAGAGACCTATGGCTACACCTTC.

Comment on this clonotype: This could be a read error, since a much larger clone is one nucleotide away. The V call is TRBV27, the J call TRBJ1-2; no clear D gene. The germline gives CDR1 MNHEY, CDR2 SMNVEV (reference sequence). Deletions cut 6 bases from V and 4 bases from J, with 18 bases between. The length of the CDR3 is 15 residues. CDR3 in DNA: TGTGCCAGCAGCCCTTCCTCTCAAGCTGGCTATGGCTACACCTTC. Residues: CASSPSSQAGYGYTF.

This clonotype was detected ten times or more. The rearrangement links TRBV6-8 to TRBJ1-2, with a tentative D call TRBD1 (6 bases). The CDR3 runs 12 residues. Germline V lookup: CDR1 MNHGY, CDR2 SAAAGT. The ends were cut back, 5 bases at V and 7 bases at J, with 11 bases in the middle. CDR3 region: CASSIQGGGYTF. CDR3 bases: TGTGCCAGCAGTATACAGGGTGGTGGCTACACCTTC.

This clonotype was found many times. This sequence joins TRBV8-2 and TRBJ1-2. TRBV8-2 is recorded as a pseudogene. This CDR3 contains 16 residues. CDR3 in amino acids: CGSVTCDSRKTYGYTF. DNA for the CDR3: TGTGGCAGTGTCACATGTGATAGCCGAAAGACCTATGGCTACACCTTC.

The V gene is TRBV5-1, the J gene TRBJ2-5; D is perhaps TRBD2 (6 bases). V lost 0 bases, J lost 5 bases, and 14 bases lay in between. The CDR3 sequence is 15 residues long. Looked up from germline, CDR1 is SGHRS and CDR2 is YFSETQ. DNA of the CDR3: TGCGCCAGCAGCTTGGCAGACCCGGCGGGGGAGACCCAGTACTTC. Its translation: CASSLADPAGETQYF.

The table lists this clonotype with many counts. V usage is TRBV9 and J usage is TRBJ2-1, with 8 bases lining up with TRBD2. Germline V lookup: CDR1 SGDLS, CDR2 YYNGEE. The V and J ends lost 4 bases and 7 bases, in that order; junction bases with no gene match: 4. The CDR3 spans 13 residues. In DNA, the CDR3 is TGTGCCAGCAGCTCGGGGGGGAGGAATGAGCAGTTCTTC. This translates into CASSSGGRNEQFF.

On this clonotype itself: A much larger clone lies one base from this, so it may be a read error. The J gene is TRBJ2-5, the V gene TRBV28; D is perhaps TRBD1 (6 bases). Germline V gene lookup returns CDR1 MDHEN and CDR2 SYDVKM. The CDR3 spans 15 residues. CDR3 in DNA: TGTGCCAGCAGTAGCGCAGGGGAAGGGGAAGAGTCCCAGTACTTC. Protein: CASSSAGEGEESQYF.

The rearrangement uses TRBV7-2 and TRBJ2-1, with TRBD2 matching 9 bases. The CDR3 has 20 residues. Germline V CDR1 and CDR2: SGHTA, FQGNSA. V gave up 5 bases and J gave up 0 bases; unmatched junction bases: 17. CDR3 region: CASSRPSGTRLVSSYNEQFF. In nucleotides, the CDR3 is TGTGCCAGCAGCCGACCTAGCGGGACTAGGCTGGTCAGCTCCTACAATGAGCAGTTCTTC.

This clonotype has at least ten counts. The chain links TRBV29-1 to TRBJ1-2; TRBD1 agrees at 7 bases. The germline gives CDR1 SQVTM, CDR2 ANQGSEA. V shed 5 bases and J 6 bases; nucleotides not matched to a gene: 6. CDR3 length: 12 amino acids. This chain's CDR3 is CSVFTGVNGYTF. CDR3 DNA: TGCAGCGTTTTCACAGGGGTAAATGGCTACACCTTC.

This clonotype has only a few counts. The chain couples TRBV20-1 to TRBJ2-1; D not certain. The CDR3 totals 15 residues. The germline V gene encodes CDR1 DFQATT and CDR2 SNEGSKA (reference sequence). V gave up 0 bases and J gave up 2 bases, with 11 bases separating them. The CDR3 region is CSARDPSSTYNEQFF. Written as DNA, the CDR3 is TGCAGTGCTAGAGACCCCTCAAGTACCTACAATGAGCAGTTCTTC.

Details on this clonotype: A much larger clone sits a single nucleotide away, making a read error possible. The genes are TRBV4-2 and TRBJ1-1; a weak D match, TRBD1 (5 bases). The ends were cut back, 1 base at V and 0 bases at J, with 12 bases in the middle. Germline V lookup: CDR1 LGHNA, CDR2 YNFKEQ. There are 16 residues in the CDR3. CDR3 bases: TGTGCCAGCAGCCAAGGACTGGGGGTCGTGAACACTGAAGCTTTCTTT. It specifies CASSQGLGVVNTEAFF.